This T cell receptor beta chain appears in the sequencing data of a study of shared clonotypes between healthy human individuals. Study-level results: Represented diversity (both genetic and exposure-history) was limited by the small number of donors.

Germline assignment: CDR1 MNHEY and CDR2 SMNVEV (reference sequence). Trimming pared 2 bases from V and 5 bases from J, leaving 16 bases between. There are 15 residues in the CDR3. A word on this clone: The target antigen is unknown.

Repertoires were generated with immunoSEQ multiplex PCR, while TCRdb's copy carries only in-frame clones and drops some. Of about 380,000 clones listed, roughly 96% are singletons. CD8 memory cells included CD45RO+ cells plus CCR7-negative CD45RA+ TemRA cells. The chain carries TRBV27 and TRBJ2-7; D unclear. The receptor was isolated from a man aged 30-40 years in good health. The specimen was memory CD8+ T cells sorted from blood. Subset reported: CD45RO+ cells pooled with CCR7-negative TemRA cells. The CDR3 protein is CASSLTQAPWNEQYF. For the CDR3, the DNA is TGTGCCAGCAGTTTAACGCAGGCACCTTGGAACGAGCAGTACTTC.